The 30 T cell receptor beta chains below come from one sample, sequenced in a study of OX40 agonist ivuxolimab in advanced cancers. The repertoire was sequenced with immunoSEQ multiplex PCR; TCRdb's copy has only in-frame clones and lacks some. The repertoire holds about 61,000 clones, about 85% seen once, with approximately 1.2% in the top ten. This sample comprised CD4+ or CD8+ T cells sorted from blood, obtained in a trial of the OX40 agonist ivuxolimab. Receptors originate from an adult with an advanced solid tumor such as melanoma, head and neck, liver or kidney cancer.

The chain links TRBV29-1 to TRBJ2-3, with a tentative D call TRBD2 (5 bases). The CDR3 is made up of 17 amino acids. Trimming removed 3 bases from V and 0 bases from J, with 19 bases in between. CDR1 and CDR2 (germline): SQVTM, ANQGSEA. The CDR3 DNA reads as TGCAGCGTTGATAGTTACGGGGAACAGTCTAGCACAGATACGCAGTATTTT. This gives the protein CSVDSYGEQSSTDTQYF.

This clone was seen more than once but under ten times. The genes are TRBV6-1 and TRBJ2-7; 8 bases fit TRBD1. This CDR3 has 15 amino acids. The V gene end was trimmed by 6 bases and the J gene end by 3 bases; junction bases not matched to a gene: 10. From germline, CDR1 is MNHNS and CDR2 SASEGT. CDR3 DNA: TGTGCCAGCAGACCTGGACAGGGTTCAGGCTACGAGCAGTACTTC. As protein: CASRPGQGSGYEQYF.

The rearrangement uses TRBV5-5 and TRBJ2-3, with TRBD1 matching over 9 bases. With V trimmed by 2 bases and J by 4 bases, 5 bases remained unmatched. CDR3 length equals 15 residues. Germline V gene lookup returns CDR1 SGHKS and CDR2 YYEKEE (reference sequence). The CDR3 sequence is CASSFRTGEADTQYF. Written as DNA, the CDR3 is TGTGCCAGCAGCTTCCGGACAGGGGAGGCAGATACGCAGTATTTT.

CDR3 sequence: CASSTPGFYGYTF. Written as DNA, the CDR3 is TGTGCCAGTAGTACGCCAGGGTTCTATGGCTACACCTTC. The genes are TRBV19 and TRBJ1-2; the D gene is possibly TRBD1 (5 bases). The V and J ends lost 4 bases and 4 bases respectively, with 10 bases between them. This CDR3 contains 13 residues. In germline, CDR1 is LNHDA, CDR2 SQIVND (reference sequence).

The chain combines TRBV28 with TRBJ1-1, with TRBD1 identical over 7 bases. This CDR3 has 14 residues. J lost 1 base, V lost 8 bases, and 7 bases had no gene match. The V gene's germline CDR1 is MDHEN and CDR2 SYDVKM. The CDR3 nucleotides are TGTGCCAGCCCACCGAACAGGGGGAACACTGAAGCTTTCTTT. Protein sequence: CASPPNRGNTEAFF.

The rearrangement joins TRBV5-5 to TRBJ2-7; no clear D. V lost 4 bases to trimming and J lost 2 bases, with 10 bases between them. The germline V gene has CDR1 SGHKS and CDR2 YYEKEE (reference sequence). The CDR3 sequence is 13 residues long. Written as DNA, the CDR3 is TGTGCCAGCAGCCCGGGCCTTACCTACGAGCAGTACTTC. Its protein is CASSPGLTYEQYF.

This rearrangement joins TRBV2 to TRBJ1-1; 8 bases match TRBD1. The CDR3 runs 14 residues. V dropped 7 bases and J dropped 6; count of bases not matched to a gene: 10. Germline V lookup: CDR1 SNHLY, CDR2 FYNNEI. CDR3 loop: CASTPQGAGAEAFF. The CDR3 nucleotides read TGTGCCAGCACCCCGCAGGGGGCAGGCGCTGAAGCTTTCTTT.

V and J are TRBV7-8 and TRBJ1-1; perhaps TRBD1 as D (6 bases). V was cut by 1 base and J by 4 bases, with 16 bases left in between. CDR1 is SGHVS, CDR2 FQNEAQ, per germline. This CDR3 has 16 amino acids. The CDR3 sequence is CASSLGGRQVFTEAFF. The CDR3 coding sequence is TGTGCCAGCAGCTTAGGGGGGCGACAGGTCTTCACTGAAGCTTTCTTT.

The chain employs TRBV27 and TRBJ1-6; 7 positions agree with TRBD1. CDR3 size: 18 residues. Trimming removed 0 bases from V and 5 bases from J; junction bases left unmatched: 10. Germline V lookup: CDR1 MNHEY, CDR2 SMNVEV (reference sequence). CDR3 bases: TGTGCCAGCAGTTTATCCCCCCGTACAGGGGTGAATAATTCACCCCTCCACTTT. Encoded protein: CASSLSPRTGVNNSPLHF.

V gene TRBV27 combines with J gene TRBJ1-2; a possible D gene is TRBD1 (6 bases). The ends were cut back, 2 bases at V and 4 bases at J, with 14 bases in the middle. Per germline, CDR1 MNHEY and CDR2 SMNVEV (reference sequence). CDR3 length: 15 residues. This chain's CDR3 is CASSLEGQGSYGYTF. CDR3 nucleotide sequence: TGTGCCAGCAGTTTAGAGGGGCAGGGGAGCTATGGCTACACCTTC.

The chain uses TRBV6-5 and TRBJ1-1; tentative D call: TRBD1 (5 bases). Germline lookup yields CDR1 MNHEY and CDR2 SVGAGI. The CDR3 totals 15 residues. V lost 1 base and J 2 bases, leaving 11 bases between the germline ends. The CDR3 coding sequence is TGTGCCAGCAGTTACTACAGGACCGTTAACACTGAAGCTTTCTTT. Translating gives CASSYYRTVNTEAFF.

This chain joins TRBV4-1 and TRBJ1-1, with 7 bases aligning to TRBD1. Germline V gives CDR1 MGHRA, CDR2 YSYEKL. CDR3 length equals 15 residues. After removal of 4 bases from V and 7 bases from J, the junction contained 12 bases not matched to a gene. The CDR3 region has the DNA TGCGCCAGCAGCCTGGGTGCAGGGGGGAGTAATGAAGCTTTCTTT. It yields the protein CASSLGAGGSNEAFF.

The chain is built from TRBV4-2 and TRBJ2-1, with a tentative D call TRBD2 (6 bases). Per the germline V gene, CDR1 is LGHNA and CDR2 is YNFKEQ. The CDR3 runs 16 residues. Trimming stripped 2 bases from V and 5 bases from J, with 16 bases between. The CDR3 loop is CASSQKGTGGDNEQFF. Here the CDR3 DNA reads TGTGCCAGCAGCCAAAAAGGGACTGGCGGGGACAATGAGCAGTTCTTC.

V usage is TRBV9 and J usage is TRBJ2-7, with 9 bases fitting TRBD1. The trim removed 2 bases at V and 3 bases at J, leaving 6 bases unmatched. Germline CDR1 SGDLS, CDR2 YYNGEE. The CDR3 is 15 amino acids. The CDR3, as DNA: TGTGCCAGCAGCGTGTCGACAGGGGGGAACTACGAGCAGTACTTC. Encoded protein: CASSVSTGGNYEQYF. The full variable domain, in which reference TRBV9 and TRBJ2-7 provide the parts outside the CDR3, is DSGVTQTPKHLITATGQRVTLRCSPRSGDLSVYWYQQSLDQGLQFLIQYYNGEERAKGNILERFSAQQFPDLHSELNLSSLELGDSALYFCASSVSTGGNYEQYFGPGTRLTVT.

This sequence joins TRBV19 and TRBJ1-2, with a weak D call TRBD1 (6 bases). Germline loops: CDR1 LNHDA, CDR2 SQIVND (reference sequence). This CDR3 comprises 15 residues. Trimming shortened V by 7 bases and J by 7 bases, and 22 bases separated the two germline ends. The CDR3 spells CASNSPGAVVSGYTF. The CDR3, as DNA: TGTGCCAGTAACTCCCCGGGGGCTGTGGTGTCTGGCTACACCTTC. The full variable domain, its missing parts supplied by reference TRBV19 and TRBJ1-2, is DGGITQSPKYLFRKEGQNVTLSCEQNLNHDAMYWYRQDPGQGLRLIYYSQIVNDFQKGDIAEGYSVSREKKESFPLTVTSAQKNPTAFYLCASNSPGAVVSGYTFGSGTRLTVV.

The rearrangement links TRBV19 to TRBJ1-1, with a tentative D call TRBD1 (5 bases). This CDR3 is built from 13 residues. V shed 3 bases and J shed 7 bases, with 12 bases lying between them. Looked up from germline, CDR1 is LNHDA and CDR2 is SQIVND (reference sequence). CDR3 in DNA: TGTGCCAGTAGTATCGACAGAAAGGTTGAAGCTTTCTTT. It encodes CASSIDRKVEAFF.

This clone was seen a few times. The chain couples TRBV5-6 to TRBJ2-2, with 9 bases fitting TRBD2. This CDR3 comprises 15 residues. In germline, CDR1 is SGHDT, CDR2 YYEEEE. The junction had 5 bases not matched to a gene; V was cut back by 2 bases and J by 6 bases. The CDR3 DNA reads as TGTGCCAGCAGCTTTGGTCCTAGCGGGGCCGGGGAGCTGTTTTTT. This encodes CASSFGPSGAGELFF. The whole variable domain, filled in from reference TRBV5-6 and TRBJ2-2, reads DAGVTQSPTHLIKTRGQQVTLRCSPKSGHDTVSWYQQALGQGPQFIFQYYEEEERQRGNFPDRFSGHQFPNYSSELNVNALLLGDSALYLCASSFGPSGAGELFFGEGSRLTVL.

The V call is TRBV5-1, the J call TRBJ2-7; 9 bases map to TRBD2. The CDR3 extends over 14 amino acids. CDR1 SGHRS and CDR2 YFSETQ come from the germline V gene. The V gene end was trimmed by 4 bases and the J gene end by 3 bases; junction bases not matched to a gene: 5. DNA for the CDR3: TGCGCCAGCAGCCTTAGCGGGGGCGTCTACGAGCAGTACTTC. Amino acids: CASSLSGGVYEQYF.

V usage is TRBV7-8 and J usage is TRBJ1-1; 9 positions agree with TRBD1. V lost 4 bases, J lost 7 bases, and 10 bases stayed unmatched. The germline CDR1 and CDR2 sequences are SGHVS and FQNEAQ. The CDR3 is 15 residues long. For the CDR3, the DNA is TGTGCCAGCAGCTGGGGCGGGACAGGGCCCCTTGAAGCTTTCTTT. It translates to CASSWGGTGPLEAFF.

The V call is TRBV10-2, the J call TRBJ1-5, with D perhaps matching TRBD1 (6 bases). The germline V gene has CDR1 WSHSY and CDR2 SAAADI. The length of the CDR3 is 14 residues. Trimming pared 4 bases from V and 7 bases from J, leaving 14 bases between. The CDR3 loop is CASSGTGNGQPQHF. CDR3 in DNA: TGCGCCAGCAGTGGAACAGGGAATGGGCAGCCCCAGCATTTT.

The rearrangement uses TRBV11-2 and TRBJ2-7; a possible D gene is TRBD2 (5 bases). This CDR3 spans 13 amino acids. The germline gives CDR1 SGHAT, CDR2 FQNNGV. With 3 bases removed from V and 4 bases from J, the gap between germline ends came to 10 bases. The CDR3, as DNA: TGTGCCAGCAGCTTCGGGGAACAGTACGAGCAGTACTTC. Amino acids: CASSFGEQYEQYF.

The V and J genes are TRBV23-1 and TRBJ2-5; D is undetermined. TRBV23-1 is an open reading frame, and its role is uncertain. Trimming took off 3 bases at V and 0 bases at J, with 2 bases between the two ends. CDR3 length: 12 residues. The CDR3 DNA reads TGCGCCAGCAGTCACCACCAAGAGACCCAGTACTTC. Protein: CASSHHQETQYF.

The chain uses TRBV5-6 and TRBJ2-7; 7 nucleotides align to TRBD1. CDR1 and CDR2 (germline): SGHDT, YYEEEE. The J segment lost 5 bases and the V segment lost 4 bases, leaving 9 bases of the junction unmatched. The CDR3 is 14 residues long. The CDR3 region is CASSPRTGPNEQYF. CDR3 bases: TGTGCCAGCAGCCCTAGGACAGGACCAAACGAGCAGTACTTC.

The chain employs TRBV5-5 and TRBJ1-3; D is undetermined. The CDR3 length is 16 residues. Trimming took 4 bases from V and 0 from J, leaving 14 bases between them. Germline loops: CDR1 SGHKS, CDR2 YYEKEE (reference sequence). The CDR3 nucleotides are TGTGCCAGCAGCCCCCCGGTAGGGAGCTCTGGAAACACCATATATTTT. This encodes CASSPPVGSSGNTIYF.

The chain links TRBV5-5 to TRBJ1-5; 7 nucleotides match TRBD1. This CDR3 has 15 amino acids. The trim removed 3 bases at V and 9 bases at J, leaving 12 bases unmatched. Looked up from germline, CDR1 is SGHKS and CDR2 is YYEKEE (reference sequence). The CDR3, as DNA: TGTGCCAGCAGCTACACCCCGGGCCACAGGGGGCCCCAGCATTTT. It specifies CASSYTPGHRGPQHF.

The J gene is TRBJ2-7, the V gene TRBV5-1; 12 nucleotides align to TRBD1. The CDR3 runs to 15 residues. V shed 2 bases and J 5 bases; nucleotides not matched to a gene: 5. Per the germline V gene, CDR1 is SGHRS and CDR2 is YFSETQ. The CDR3 coding sequence is TGCGCCAGCAGCTTAGCGGGACAGGGGGCGGACGAGCAGTACTTC. Residues: CASSLAGQGADEQYF.

The rearrangement joins TRBV7-2 to TRBJ1-5; D call uncertain. This CDR3 region has 16 residues. Trimming took 0 bases from V and 9 from J, leaving 18 bases between them. CDR1 and CDR2 (germline): SGHTA, FQGNSA. In DNA form, the CDR3 reads TGTGCCAGCAGCTTAGCGCCGGGCGCCGGCCGTACGCCCCAGCATTTT. It codes for CASSLAPGAGRTPQHF.

The chain recombines TRBV10-2 with TRBJ2-6; D assignment may be TRBD1 or TRBD2 (6 bases each). Trimming cost V 4 bases and J 1 base, with 11 bases left between them. Germline loops: CDR1 WSHSY, CDR2 SAAADI. This CDR3 contains 16 residues. CDR3 bases: TGCGCCAGCAGTGCCGGGGGCGCGTCTGGGGCCAACGTCCTGACTTTC. Its protein is CASSAGGASGANVLTF.

The chain combines TRBV9 with TRBJ2-3; 9 bases line up with TRBD2. Germline-derived CDR1 and CDR2 are SGDLS and YYNGEE. Unmatched junction bases numbered 7, after V lost 5 bases and J lost 0 bases. The CDR3 is made up of 16 amino acids. CDR3 coding DNA: TGTGCCAGCAGTCGAGCTCTAGCGGGGAGCACAGATACGCAGTATTTT. It yields the protein CASSRALAGSTDTQYF.

The rearrangement links TRBV2 to TRBJ1-5; D remains ambiguous. CDR3 size: 13 residues. The germline V gene encodes CDR1 SNHLY and CDR2 FYNNEI. The V gene lost 10 bases and the J gene lost 2 bases, with 12 bases spanning the gap. CDR3 region: CATRTTGNQPQHF. The CDR3 bases are TGTGCCACCAGGACCACCGGCAATCAGCCCCAGCATTTT.